The rows below give T cell receptor beta chains drawn from one sample of a study of T-cell memory formation after mild COVID-19. TCRdb re-called the 5' RACE reads through MiXCR, storing one row per CDR3 protein. Found here are fewer than 700,000 distinct CDR3 sequences, about 20% of them singletons; the top ten hold approximately 8%. Specimen: PBMCs or a T cell subset sorted from them (not recorded which). The receptors stem from an adult woman who had mild COVID-19 (a few samples of this study predate the infection). Cell type and time point are not known. Both conserved end residues are part of each CDR3. A D gene is named only where the DNA matches it firmly. Clone size, where shown, is once, few, many, or a class for clones that have expanded.

>16|NA|TRBJ1-2|many|TRBV5-5
CASSLVGQQQTDGYTF
TGTGCCAGCAGCTTGGTAGGGCAGCAGCAGACTGATGGCTACACCTTC
>19|NA|TRBJ1-5|once|TRBV6-2/TRBV6-3
CASSNPSYLAARSNQPQHF
TGTGCCAGCAGTAATCCTTCCTATCTAGCAGCTCGTAGCAATCAGCCCCAGCATTTT
>14|NA|TRBJ2-4|few|TRBV29-1
CSVEDLSQTNIQYF
TGCAGCGTTGAAGATCTGTCGCAGACGAACATTCAGTACTTC
>13|NA|TRBJ1-1|NA|TRBV7-9
CASNPGGDTEAFF
TGTGCCAGCAACCCTGGAGGAGACACTGAAGCTTTCTTT
>12|TRBD1|TRBJ2-6|NA|TRBV7-9
CASSLGTVELPF
TGTGCCAGCAGCCTAGGGACAGTCGAGCTCCCTTTC
>15|NA|TRBJ1-2|few|TRBV7-9
CASSSEDSSLDGYTF
TGTGCCAGCAGCTCCGAGGACTCTTCCTTGGATGGCTACACCTTC
>15|NA|TRBJ1-1|NA|TRBV27
CASSSSKGLNSEAFF
TGTGCCAGCAGTTCATCAAAAGGATTGAACTCTGAAGCTTTCTTT
>14|NA|TRBJ2-7|few|TRBV6-2/TRBV6-3
CASSLQLDTYEQYF
TGTGCCAGCAGTCTCCAACTAGATACCTACGAGCAGTACTTC
>16|NA|TRBJ1-3|NA|TRBV12-3/TRBV12-4
CASSLKAGPSGNTIYF
TGTGCCAGCAGTTTAAAGGCAGGGCCCTCTGGAAACACCATATATTTT
>15|NA|TRBJ2-1|few|TRBV20-1
CSARDPLGKGHEQFF
TGCAGTGCTAGAGATCCTCTGGGGAAGGGGCATGAGCAGTTCTTC
>16|NA|TRBJ2-1|NA|TRBV19
CASSISPQSSYNEQFF
TGTGCCAGTAGTATCTCCCCGCAGAGCTCCTACAATGAGCAGTTCTTC
>14|NA|TRBJ2-6|many|TRBV12-3/TRBV12-4
CASSFSSGANVLTF
TGTGCCAGCAGTTTTAGCTCTGGGGCCAACGTCCTGACTTTC
>14|TRBD2|TRBJ2-7|few|TRBV12-3/TRBV12-4
CASRTAGAVHEQYF
TGTGCCAGCAGAACAGCGGGAGCGGTCCACGAGCAGTACTTC
>19|TRBD2|TRBJ2-1|NA|TRBV9
CASSVASRLAGSSYNEQFF
TGTGCCAGCAGCGTAGCTAGCCGACTAGCGGGGAGCTCCTACAATGAGCAGTTCTTC
>15|NA|TRBJ2-3|NA|TRBV7-9
CASSLVVGSTDTQYF
TGTGCCAGCAGCTTAGTTGTCGGAAGCACAGATACGCAGTATTTT